A single TCR beta chain is shown here with its context. From germline, CDR1 is MNHEY and CDR2 SVGAGI. Trimming took off 6 bases at V and 7 bases at J, with 13 bases between the two ends. The CDR3 has 13 amino acids. The data belong to a study of blood T cell repertoires in COVID-19. Study details: Samples representing acute and convalescent COVID-19 were sourced from the United States, Italy and Spain. From T cells, B-cell-depleted T cells, or PBMCs came the material, which was cDNA or gDNA.

Authors' data handling: Nucleated cell number was recorded as an estimate derived from reference gene primer amplification. Profiled with immunoSEQ multiplex PCR; TCRdb holds only in-frame clones, not every one. The V and J calls and clone size come from that table; D and trimming were worked out from the DNA. This repertoire shows tens of thousands of clones, approximately 80% found once; its top ten account for around 11%. This chain uses TRBV6-5 with TRBJ1-3; D is undetermined. The clonotype was recovered from a woman between 70 and 85 years old with active or convalescent COVID-19. The source material was peripheral blood. The CDR3 loop reads CASSPTVQNTIYF. The CDR3 DNA reads TGTGCCAGCAGCCCCACCGTACAGAACACCATATATTTT.